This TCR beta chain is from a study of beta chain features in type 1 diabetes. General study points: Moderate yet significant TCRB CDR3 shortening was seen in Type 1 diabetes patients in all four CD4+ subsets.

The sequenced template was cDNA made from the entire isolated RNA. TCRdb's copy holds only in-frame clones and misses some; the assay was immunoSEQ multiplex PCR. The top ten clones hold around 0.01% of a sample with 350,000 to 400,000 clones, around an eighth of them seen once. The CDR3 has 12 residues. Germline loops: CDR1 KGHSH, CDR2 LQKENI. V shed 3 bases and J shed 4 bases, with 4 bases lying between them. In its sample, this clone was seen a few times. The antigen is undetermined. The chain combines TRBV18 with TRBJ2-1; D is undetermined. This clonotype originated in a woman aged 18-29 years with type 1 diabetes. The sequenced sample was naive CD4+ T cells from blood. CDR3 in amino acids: CASSPNYNEQFF. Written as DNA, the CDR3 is TGTGCCAGCTCACCTAATTACAATGAGCAGTTCTTC.